The present TCR beta chain was sequenced within a study of blood T cell repertoires in COVID-19. Overall study: The United States, Italy and Spain supplied acute and convalescent COVID-19 samples. Nucleic acid was either cDNA or gDNA, and it came from T cells, B-cell-depleted T cells, or PBMCs.

The length of the CDR3 is 16 residues. Germline loops: CDR1 MNHEY, CDR2 SVGEGT. V lost 2 bases to trimming and J lost 1 base, with 14 bases between them. Original data processing: The assay estimated nucleated cells by amplifying reference gene primers. Libraries were prepared by immunoSEQ multiplex PCR; TCRdb keeps only in-frame clonotypes and omits some of them. V, J and clone size are taken as reported in that table, and D and trimming were inferred from the DNA itself. There are 56,000 or so clones in the sample; around 90% occur only once, and roughly 20% lies in the top ten. The sample comprised peripheral blood. The chain carries TRBV6-2 or TRBV6-3 and TRBJ2-5; D perhaps matches TRBD2 (6 bases). This sequence was found in a human donor in a cohort sampled during active COVID-19. The CDR3 sequence is CASSYLPRGSQETQYF. The CDR3 bases are TGTGCCAGCAGTTACCTCCCGCGGGGAAGCCAAGAGACCCAGTACTTC.